Sequencing of this T cell receptor beta chain was carried out in a study of CD8+ T cells in alopecia areata. Per germline, CDR1 GTSNPN and CDR2 SVGIG (reference sequence). The V and J ends lost 0 bases and 16 bases respectively, with 16 bases between them. This CDR3 comprises 12 residues. Treatment here: oral pan-JAK inhibitor, 5-10 mg twice daily. RNA extraction and reverse transcription yielded cDNA as sequencing template. TCRdb's copy holds only in-frame clones and misses some; the assay was immunoSEQ multiplex PCR. The table includes some 240,000 clones, more than 45% detected once. This chain uses TRBV30 with TRBJ2-4, with D possibly TRBD1 on 6 matching bases. The sequence was obtained from a human donor with alopecia areata. Sequencing was performed on CD4+ T cells sorted from blood, taken at week 4, from a patient treated with tofacitinib. Here the CDR3 reads CAWSVSSGALYF. The CDR3, as DNA: TGTGCCTGGAGTGTATCGTCAGGGGCCCTCTACTTC.